Presented here are 27 T cell receptor beta chains from one specimen sequenced in a study of CD8 T cells in Susac syndrome. Random hexamers served to reverse transcribe roughly 0.45 to 1 ug RNA. TCRdb independently ran MiXCR on the immunoSEQ multiplex PCR reads; one entry per CDR3 protein. The table lists some 110,000 distinct CDR3 sequences, less than 95% of them singletons. The sequencing sample was made of CD8+ T cells from PBMCs. The receptor source for this set is a human donor with Susac syndrome.

This chain uses TRBV7-2 with TRBJ1-4; D remains unclear. From germline, CDR1 is SGHTA and CDR2 FQGNSA. The V and J ends lost 5 bases and 7 bases respectively, with 14 bases between them. The CDR3 runs 14 residues. CDR3 in amino acids: CASSDWREREKLFF. DNA of the CDR3: TGTGCCAGCAGCGACTGGAGGGAACGTGAAAAACTGTTTTTT.

The chain joins TRBV12-3 or TRBV12-4 to TRBJ2-1; D is undetermined. V was trimmed by 7 bases and J by 7 bases, leaving 14 bases between them. The CDR3 loop spans 13 amino acids. This chain's CDR3 is CASTQRIGNEQFF. As DNA, the CDR3 is TGTGCCAGCACCCAAAGAATCGGAAATGAGCAGTTCTTC.

The V and J genes are TRBV15 and TRBJ1-5; a possible D gene is TRBD1 (5 bases). V shed 5 bases and J shed 3 bases, with 17 bases lying between them. CDR3 length: 16 amino acids. The germline gives CDR1 LNHNV, CDR2 YYDKDF (reference sequence). This CDR3 reads CATSSSPGLINQPQHF. DNA for the CDR3: TGTGCCACCAGCTCCTCCCCGGGACTGATCAATCAGCCCCAGCATTTT.

V and J are TRBV6-5 and TRBJ2-1; D is unclear. The germline V and J ends were trimmed by 9 bases and 3 bases, with 12 bases remaining between them. CDR3 length: 13 amino acids. Germline CDR1 is MNHEY and CDR2 is SVGAGI. The CDR3 bases are TGTGCCAGTTCCACATCAATCTACAATGAGCAGTTCTTC. Protein: CASSTSIYNEQFF.

The chain is built from TRBV14 and TRBJ2-7, with D perhaps assigned TRBD1 or TRBD2 (5 bases each). Germline CDR1 reads SGHDN; CDR2 reads FVKESK. V was shortened by 2 bases and J by 0 bases, with 11 bases between the two germline ends. The CDR3 is made up of 15 amino acids. As DNA, the CDR3 is TGTGCCAGCAGCCAAACCGGGACCGTCTCCTACGAGCAGTACTTC. Translating it yields CASSQTGTVSYEQYF.

The chain uses TRBV11-2 and TRBJ2-5; 9 bases align to TRBD2. J was trimmed by 1 base and V by 1 base; bases with no gene match: 4. The CDR3 consists of 16 residues. Germline V lookup: CDR1 SGHAT, CDR2 FQNNGV. For the CDR3, the DNA is TGTGCCAGCAGCTTAGCGAGTAGCGGGGGCCAAGAGACCCAGTACTTC. The encoded protein is CASSLASSGGQETQYF.

The chain has TRBV7-2 and TRBJ2-4; D remains ambiguous. The germline CDR1 and CDR2 sequences are SGHTA and FQGNSA. The CDR3 runs to 15 residues. V shed 2 bases and J shed 1 base, with 9 bases lying between them. The CDR3 sequence is CASSLYPVAKNIQYF. CDR3 DNA: TGTGCCAGCAGCTTATACCCGGTGGCCAAAAACATTCAGTACTTC.

The chain carries TRBV29-1 and TRBJ1-4; 7 nucleotides line up with TRBD1. CDR1 and CDR2 (germline): SQVTM, ANQGSEA. J lost 2 bases, V lost 6 bases, and 6 bases had no gene match. The CDR3 is 14 residues long. The CDR3 protein is CSVRGPSTNEKLFF. The CDR3 DNA reads as TGCAGCGTGAGGGGGCCGTCCACTAATGAAAAACTGTTTTTT.

The chain links TRBV27 to TRBJ1-1; D is perhaps TRBD1 (5 bases). Germline-derived CDR1 and CDR2 are MNHEY and SMNVEV (reference sequence). This CDR3 region has 10 residues. With 8 bases removed from V and 10 bases from J, the gap between germline ends came to 11 bases. CDR3 loop: CASGYGGAFF. CDR3 DNA: TGTGCCAGCGGGTACGGGGGAGCTTTCTTT.

V gene TRBV7-9 combines with J gene TRBJ2-5; maybe TRBD1 (6 bases). The CDR3 has 16 residues. V shed 1 base and J shed 1 base, with 13 bases lying between them. Germline CDR1 reads SEHNR; CDR2 reads FQNEAQ (reference sequence). The CDR3 bases are TGTGCCAGCAGCTTAGTCGGAGGCAGGGGCCAAGAGACCCAGTACTTC. Encoded protein: CASSLVGGRGQETQYF.

The V and J genes are TRBV7-9 and TRBJ1-6; unclear D gene. CDR1 is SEHNR and CDR2 is FQNEAQ in the germline V gene (reference sequence). The V gene lost 1 base and the J gene lost 10 bases, with 5 bases spanning the gap. This CDR3 has 12 residues. The CDR3 protein is CASSLEPSPLHF. Written as DNA, the CDR3 is TGTGCCAGCAGCTTAGAACCATCACCCCTCCACTTT.

The chain has TRBV6-2 or TRBV6-3 and TRBJ1-4; 7 positions agree with TRBD1. In germline, CDR1 is MNHEY, CDR2 SVGEGT. V lost 4 bases to trimming and J lost 2 bases; unmatched junction nucleotides: 7. This CDR3 is built from 16 residues. CDR3 sequence (DNA): TGTGCCAGCAGTTCGACAGGGTATTCGACTAATGAAAAACTGTTTTTT. Its translation: CASSSTGYSTNEKLFF.

J is TRBJ2-1 and V is TRBV20-1; D may correspond to TRBD1 or TRBD2 (7 bases each). Germline CDR1 reads DFQATT; CDR2 reads SNEGSKA (reference sequence). Trimming took off 5 bases at V and 5 bases at J, with 16 bases between the two ends. The CDR3 spans 14 residues. CDR3 sequence (DNA): TGCAGTGCTCTCACAGGGGAGGGGGACAATGAGCAGTTCTTC. Translating gives CSALTGEGDNEQFF.

This sequence joins TRBV6-2 or TRBV6-3 and TRBJ2-7; 8 nucleotides align to TRBD2. Germline trimming cut 5 bases from V and 2 bases from J; bases unmatched to any gene: 5. CDR3 size: 14 residues. Germline lookup yields CDR1 MNHEY and CDR2 SVGEGT. CDR3 bases: TGTGCCAGCAGTCCAGAGCGGGGGACCTACGAGCAGTACTTC. This gives the protein CASSPERGTYEQYF.

This sequence joins TRBV12-3 or TRBV12-4 and TRBJ1-2; possibly TRBD1 for D (6 bases). The CDR3 covers 14 residues. The V end lost 5 bases, the J end lost 2 bases, and 12 bases lay between the germline ends. The CDR3 sequence is CASSAADRNYGYTF. CDR3 coding DNA: TGTGCCAGCAGTGCTGCCGACAGGAACTATGGCTACACCTTC.

V gene TRBV13 combines with J gene TRBJ2-3; D gene uncertain. The CDR3 totals 11 residues. Germline V gene lookup returns CDR1 PRHDT and CDR2 FYEKMQ (reference sequence). Trimming took off 4 bases at V and 5 bases at J, with 4 bases between the two ends. CDR3 nucleotides: TGTGCCAGCAGCTGGCGAGATACGCAGTATTTT. It is translated as CASSWRDTQYF.

The rearrangement uses TRBV15 and TRBJ1-1; D is unclear. The CDR3 runs to 12 residues. Trimming removed 1 base from V and 4 bases from J, with 4 bases in between. The germline gives CDR1 LNHNV, CDR2 YYDKDF (reference sequence). The chain's CDR3 is CATSRAGTEAFF. CDR3 DNA sequence: TGTGCCACCAGCAGAGCAGGCACTGAAGCTTTCTTT. Based on the CDR3 plus reference TRBV15 and TRBJ1-1, the full variable domain is DAMVIQNPRYQVTQFGKPVTLSCSQTLNHNVMYWYQQKSSQAPKLLFHYYDKDFNNEADTPDNFQSRRPNTSFCFLDIRSPGLGDTAMYLCATSRAGTEAFFGQGTRLTVV.

The chain joins TRBV24-1 to TRBJ2-1; unclear D gene. The length of the CDR3 is 14 residues. The V and J ends lost 9 bases and 12 bases respectively, with 23 bases between them. Germline CDR1 and CDR2: KGHDR and SFDVKD. In nucleotides, the CDR3 is TGTGCCACCCCTGTCGAGCTCCAACGCCGTGGGCAGTTCTTC. Translation: CATPVELQRRGQFF.

This chain links TRBV3-1 with TRBJ2-5; 8 bases align to TRBD2. From germline, CDR1 is LGHDT and CDR2 YNNKEL (reference sequence). The CDR3 spans 15 residues. Trimming cost V 4 bases and J 0 bases; bases outside gene matches: 4. The CDR3 region is CASSPGGSYQETQYF. DNA for the CDR3: TGTGCCAGCAGCCCGGGGGGGTCCTACCAAGAGACCCAGTACTTC.

This sequence joins TRBV4-3 and TRBJ2-1; perhaps D is TRBD1 or TRBD2 (5 bases each). CDR3 size: 13 residues. CDR1 LGHNA and CDR2 YSLEER come from the germline V gene. Trimming shortened V by 3 bases and J by 9 bases, and 12 bases separated the two germline ends. CDR3 nucleotides: TGCGCCAGCAGCCAGATAGGGGACCGTGAGCAGTTCTTC. Amino acid sequence: CASSQIGDREQFF.

The chain has TRBV4-1 and TRBJ2-3; D ambiguous. The germline gives CDR1 MGHRA, CDR2 YSYEKL. The CDR3 runs 13 residues. With 4 bases removed from V and 4 bases from J, the gap between germline ends came to 9 bases. The CDR3 reads CASSPPGADTQYF. CDR3 nucleotide sequence: TGCGCCAGCAGCCCCCCTGGGGCAGATACGCAGTATTTT.

This clonotype was seen just once. CDR3 in DNA: TGTGCCACCAGGGGGACCCGAGGGGCTATGACGTGGACCTTC. Its protein is CATRGTRGAMTWTF. The chain recombines TRBV24-1 with TRBJ1-2; a possible D gene is TRBD1 (5 bases). Per germline, CDR1 KGHDR and CDR2 SFDVKD. Between the trimmed V and J ends, which lost 7 bases and 14 bases, there was a span of 25 bases. The CDR3 sequence is 14 residues long.

Here the CDR3 reads CSVYRTEETQYF. CDR3 nucleotides: TGCAGCGTTTACAGGACCGAAGAGACCCAGTACTTC. The chain couples TRBV29-1 to TRBJ2-5; weak D call: TRBD1 (5 bases). CDR3 size: 12 residues. In germline, CDR1 is SQVTM, CDR2 ANQGSEA. V shed 5 bases and J shed 3 bases, with 10 bases lying between them.

The rearrangement uses TRBV29-1 and TRBJ1-2, with TRBD1 matching 7 bases. This CDR3 contains 13 residues. Trimming at V came to 4 bases and at J to 4 bases, leaving 6 bases not matched to a gene. From germline, CDR1 is SQVTM and CDR2 ANQGSEA. This CDR3 is CSVGPGGGYGYTF. The DNA of the CDR3 is TGCAGCGTTGGGCCAGGGGGGGGCTATGGCTACACCTTC.

V gene TRBV11-3 combines with J gene TRBJ2-1; the D is unclear. The CDR3 contains 14 residues. The V and J ends lost 0 bases and 8 bases respectively, with 11 bases between them. Germline assignment: CDR1 SGHNT and CDR2 YENEEA. The CDR3 sequence is CASSLDRGGDEQFF. For the CDR3, the DNA is TGTGCCAGCAGCTTAGATCGCGGCGGAGATGAGCAGTTCTTC.

J is TRBJ2-3 and V is TRBV6-2 or TRBV6-3; D may be TRBD1 or TRBD2 (7 bases each). CDR1 and CDR2 from the germline V gene are MNHEY and SVGEGT. V was shortened by 6 bases and J by 3 bases, with 19 bases between the two germline ends. The length of the CDR3 is 16 residues. The CDR3 loop reads CASSNQGGPYTDTQYF. CDR3 DNA sequence: TGTGCCAGCAGCAACCAGGGGGGGCCCTATACAGATACGCAGTATTTT.

CDR3 loop: CASSLAYQDEQYF. The CDR3 DNA reads TGTGCCAGCAGCTTAGCGTATCAGGACGAGCAGTACTTC. The chain recombines TRBV7-8 with TRBJ2-7; D unclear. Between the trimmed V and J ends, which lost 0 bases and 5 bases, there was a span of 8 bases. The CDR3 covers 13 residues. Germline V gene data show CDR1 as SGHVS and CDR2 as FQNEAQ.